These 16 T cell receptor beta chains originate from one sample sequenced in a study of T cells after yellow fever vaccination. TCRdb re-derived calls from the 5' RACE reads in MiXCR, one entry per CDR3 protein. In the table there are about 320,000 distinct CDR3 sequences, 4% to 5.5% of which are singletons. The material sequenced was PBMCs, taken 15 days after the yellow fever booster vaccination. The receptor source for this set is a man aged 18 to 35 who received the YFV17D yellow fever vaccine.

This clonotype was seen at least ten times. A much larger clone is a single base away; this may be a read error. The V and J genes are TRBV6-4 and TRBJ2-3, with 10 bases aligning to TRBD2. CDR3 length: 15 residues. Germline CDR1 MRHNA, CDR2 SNTAGT. V lost 4 bases, J lost 4 bases, and 5 bases stayed unmatched. The CDR3 coding sequence is TGTGCCAGCAGTGCCTCGAGCGGGGGGGCAGATACGCAGTATTTT. It translates to CASSASSGGADTQYF.

This clonotype was counted only a few times. This sequence joins TRBV4-3 and TRBJ1-6; D may be TRBD1 (5 bases). From germline, CDR1 is LGHNA and CDR2 YSLEER. CDR3 length equals 15 residues. The ends were cut back, 1 base at V and 7 bases at J, with 11 bases in the middle. CDR3 coding DNA: TGCGCCAGCAGCCAAGGAGAGGGGAAGAATTCACCCCTCCACTTT. Its translation is CASSQGEGKNSPLHF.

This clonotype was counted ten times or more. The V call is TRBV4-3, the J call TRBJ2-3; 7 nucleotides line up with TRBD1. Germline lookup yields CDR1 LGHNA and CDR2 YSLEER. The CDR3 extends over 16 amino acids. V was clipped by 4 bases and J by 4 bases; unmatched bases: 11. In DNA, the CDR3 is TGCGCCAGCAGCCCGGGGACAGTTGGGAACTCAGATACGCAGTATTTT. It yields the protein CASSPGTVGNSDTQYF.

This clonotype was observed at least ten times. At one of its ends the junction is not consistent with the germline gene, which may arise from a read error. V and J are TRBV7-7 and TRBJ2-5; D possibly corresponds to TRBD1 (6 bases). Germline CDR1 and CDR2: SSHAT and FNYEAQ (reference sequence). The CDR3 totals 13 residues. The CDR3 bases are TGTGCTAGCAGCCTGGGGGCGCGAGAGACCCAGTACTTC. It translates to CASSLGARETQYF.

This clonotype was observed at least ten times. This chain joins TRBV15 and TRBJ2-3, with 8 positions matching TRBD2. J was trimmed by 2 bases and V by 8 bases; bases with no gene match: 12. CDR3 length equals 16 residues. Germline V CDR1 and CDR2: LNHNV, YYDKDF (reference sequence). CDR3 in amino acids: CATGESGGHPTDTQYF. CDR3 DNA sequence: TGTGCCACCGGGGAAAGCGGGGGACATCCCACAGATACGCAGTATTTT.

This clonotype was counted at least ten times. The V gene is TRBV29-1, the J gene TRBJ2-2; tentatively, D is TRBD1 (6 bases). The CDR3 loop spans 12 amino acids. Germline-derived CDR1 and CDR2 are SQVTM and ANQGSEA. The ends were cut back, 3 bases at V and 5 bases at J, with 7 bases in the middle. CDR3 sequence (DNA): TGCAGCGTTGACACAGGGACCGGGGAGCTGTTTTTT. Residues: CSVDTGTGELFF.

The sample holds a few counts of this clonotype. This chain links TRBV20-1 with TRBJ1-6; D is ambiguous. Trimming cost V 3 bases and J 13 bases, with 7 bases left between them. CDR1 and CDR2 from the germline V gene are DFQATT and SNEGSKA (reference sequence). The CDR3 is 10 amino acids. The CDR3 is CSASGVPLHF. CDR3 sequence (DNA): TGCAGTGCTAGTGGGGTGCCCCTCCACTTT.

This clonotype has only a few counts. This chain links TRBV27 with TRBJ1-5; a possible D gene is TRBD1 (5 bases). The ends were cut back, 3 bases at V and 3 bases at J, with 9 bases in the middle. Germline CDR1 is MNHEY and CDR2 is SMNVEV (reference sequence). This CDR3 region has 14 residues. CDR3 protein: CASSFDRVNQPQHF. DNA for the CDR3: TGTGCCAGCAGTTTTGACAGAGTCAATCAGCCCCAGCATTTT.

This chain joins TRBV24-1 and TRBJ2-1; D is possibly TRBD1 or TRBD2 (5 bases each). The CDR3 is 15 amino acids. Germline CDR1 and CDR2: KGHDR and SFDVKD. Trimming removed 5 bases from V and 4 bases from J, with 14 bases in between. The CDR3 here is CATSVPGAFYNEQFF. The CDR3 DNA reads TGTGCCACCAGTGTCCCCGGGGCGTTTTACAATGAGCAGTTCTTC.

There are many counts of this clonotype. This chain connects TRBV12-3 or TRBV12-4 to TRBJ2-1; TRBD1 might be the D (6 bases). The CDR3 runs to 15 residues. V gave up 6 bases and J gave up 4 bases, with 16 bases separating them. This CDR3 is CASSQMSGTYNEQFF. CDR3 in DNA: TGTGCCAGCAGCCAAATGTCCGGGACATACAATGAGCAGTTCTTC.

This clonotype was found a few times. The rearrangement uses TRBV2 and TRBJ1-6; the D gene is possibly TRBD1 (6 bases). Germline loops: CDR1 SNHLY, CDR2 FYNNEI. The V end was cut by 4 bases, the J end by 5 bases, with 15 bases between. This CDR3 spans 16 amino acids. The chain's CDR3 is CASSGQPGADNSPLHF. Written as DNA, the CDR3 is TGTGCCAGCAGTGGTCAGCCAGGGGCTGATAATTCACCCCTCCACTTT.

The chain is built from TRBV5-4 and TRBJ1-4; 7 positions agree with TRBD1. Germline assignment: CDR1 SGHNT and CDR2 YYREEE (reference sequence). The CDR3 sequence is 14 residues long. V shed 3 bases, J shed 4 bases, and the junction held 3 bases outside the gene matches. CDR3 amino acids: CASSWGQNNEKLFF. CDR3 nucleotides: TGTGCCAGCAGCTGGGGACAGAATAATGAAAAACTGTTTTTT.

At least ten counts were recorded for this clonotype. The V call is TRBV10-3, the J call TRBJ1-3; D is perhaps TRBD1 (5 bases). V dropped 8 bases and J dropped 4 bases, with 18 bases sitting between them. Germline CDR1 ENHRY, CDR2 SYGVKD. This CDR3 comprises 15 residues. In DNA, the CDR3 is TGTGCCATCCTCGGCAGGGCGGTATTAGGAAACACCATATATTTT. Amino acids: CAILGRAVLGNTIYF.

This clonotype was counted many times. V gene TRBV7-2 combines with J gene TRBJ1-6, with unresolved D. V shed 3 bases and J shed 10 bases, with 13 bases lying between them. The CDR3 is 14 amino acids. Germline lookup yields CDR1 SGHTA and CDR2 FQGNSA. The CDR3 region is CASSFTDARSPLHF. The DNA of the CDR3 is TGTGCCAGCAGCTTTACAGACGCTCGGTCACCCCTCCACTTT.

V is TRBV4-3 and J is TRBJ2-3; TRBD2 agrees at 12 bases. This CDR3 spans 19 amino acids. Germline V lookup: CDR1 LGHNA, CDR2 YSLEER. V was pared by 4 bases and J by 0 bases, with 11 bases of the junction left unmatched. The CDR3 region has the DNA TGCGCCAGCAGCCGGAGAAGAGGGCTAGCGGGGGGGAGCACAGATACGCAGTATTTT. It codes for CASSRRRGLAGGSTDTQYF.

This clonotype was seen ten or more times. The chain employs TRBV7-6 and TRBJ2-7, with 7 bases that match TRBD2. CDR1 and CDR2 (germline): SGHVS, FNYEAQ. After removal of 5 bases from V and 0 bases from J, the junction contained 13 bases not matched to a gene. This CDR3 contains 17 residues. This CDR3 is CASSLIGGGANSYEQYF. The CDR3 DNA sequence: TGTGCCAGCAGCCTCATTGGGGGAGGGGCCAACTCCTACGAGCAGTACTTC.